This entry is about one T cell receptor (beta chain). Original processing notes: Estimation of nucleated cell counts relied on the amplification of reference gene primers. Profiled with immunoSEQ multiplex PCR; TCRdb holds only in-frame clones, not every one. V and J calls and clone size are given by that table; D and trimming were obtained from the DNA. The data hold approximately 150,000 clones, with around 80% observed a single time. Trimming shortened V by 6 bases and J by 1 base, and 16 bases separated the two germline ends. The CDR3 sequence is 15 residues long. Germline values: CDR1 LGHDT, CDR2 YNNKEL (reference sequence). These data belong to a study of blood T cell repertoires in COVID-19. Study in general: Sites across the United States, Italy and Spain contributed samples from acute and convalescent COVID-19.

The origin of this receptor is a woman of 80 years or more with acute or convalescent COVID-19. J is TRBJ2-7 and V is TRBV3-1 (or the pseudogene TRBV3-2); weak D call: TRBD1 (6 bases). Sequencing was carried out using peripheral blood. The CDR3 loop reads CASSPPDRISYEQYF. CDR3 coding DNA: TGTGCCAGCAGTCCGCCTGACAGGATATCCTACGAGCAGTACTTC.